What follows are 11 T cell receptor beta chains derived from one specimen sequenced in a study of blood T cell repertoires in COVID-19. Profiling relied on immunoSEQ multiplex PCR, and the TCRdb table lists in-frame clones only, not all of them. The table records fewer than 300,000 clones, about 87% of them present only once. The source material was peripheral blood. Receptors were obtained from a woman in her forties who had recovered from COVID-19.

The chain combines TRBV5-1 with TRBJ2-1; 8 bases match TRBD2. J was trimmed by 4 bases and V by 4 bases; bases with no gene match: 10. This CDR3 is 16 amino acids long. Germline V gives CDR1 SGHRS, CDR2 YFSETQ. In DNA form, the CDR3 reads TGCGCCAGCAGCCTCGCGTATGGCGGGGGGTACAATGAGCAGTTCTTC. This codes for CASSLAYGGGYNEQFF.

The CDR3 region has the DNA TGTGCCACCAGGGCGGGGAGCACAGATACGCAGTATTTT. It translates to CATRAGSTDTQYF. The rearrangement joins TRBV24-1 to TRBJ2-3, with D perhaps TRBD2 (6 bases). This CDR3 region has 13 residues. In germline, CDR1 is KGHDR, CDR2 SFDVKD. Trimming removed 7 bases from V and 0 bases from J, with 7 bases in between.

This chain connects TRBV2 to TRBJ2-1; TRBD1 agrees at 9 bases. CDR1 is SNHLY, CDR2 FYNNEI, per germline. V dropped 7 bases and J dropped 8; count of bases not matched to a gene: 9. The CDR3 is 14 amino acids. CDR3 residues: CASKAGTGNDEQFF. Here the CDR3 DNA reads TGTGCCAGCAAGGCCGGGACAGGGAACGATGAGCAGTTCTTC.

The gene calls are TRBV5-1 and TRBJ1-3; D call uncertain. There are 14 residues in the CDR3. Germline CDR1 and CDR2: SGHRS and YFSETQ. V lost 0 bases and J lost 0, with 4 bases in between. The CDR3 is CASSLASSGNTIYF. The CDR3 DNA reads TGCGCCAGCAGCTTGGCTAGCTCTGGAAACACCATATATTTT.

This clone has just one count. The chain has TRBV7-9 and TRBJ2-2; D is undetermined. The CDR3 is made up of 14 amino acids. Germline-derived CDR1 and CDR2 are SEHNR and FQNEAQ (reference sequence). The V end was cut by 4 bases, the J end by 0 bases, with 6 bases between. The CDR3 DNA is TGTGCCAGCAGCTCGCCTACGAACACCGGGGAGCTGTTTTTT. It specifies CASSSPTNTGELFF.

V is TRBV5-1 and J is TRBJ1-1; D unclear. In germline, CDR1 is SGHRS, CDR2 YFSETQ. The germline V and J ends were trimmed by 4 bases and 5 bases, with 15 bases remaining between them. The CDR3 loop spans 14 amino acids. CDR3 in amino acids: CASSPSFGLTEAFF. The CDR3 region has the DNA TGCGCCAGCAGCCCGTCTTTTGGACTGACTGAAGCTTTCTTT. Together with reference TRBV5-1 and TRBJ1-1, the CDR3 gives the full variable domain: KAGVTQTPRYLIKTRGQQVTLSCSPISGHRSVSWYQQTPGQGLQFLFEYFSETQRNKGNFPGRFSGRQFSNSRSEMNVSTLELGDSALYLCASSPSFGLTEAFFGQGTRLTVV.

In this sample, this clone turned up once. This chain connects TRBV9 to TRBJ1-2; 9 bases line up with TRBD1. Germline-derived CDR1 and CDR2 are SGDLS and YYNGEE. Trimming cost V 3 bases and J 4 bases; bases outside gene matches: 7. This CDR3 spans 15 amino acids. The DNA of the CDR3 is TGTGCCAGCAGCGGGAGGACAGGGGCGTCCTATGGCTACACCTTC. Encoded protein: CASSGRTGASYGYTF.

The rearrangement uses TRBV11-2 and TRBJ2-2, with D perhaps TRBD1 (6 bases). Germline V lookup: CDR1 SGHAT, CDR2 FQNNGV. The CDR3 runs to 16 residues. V lost 5 bases to trimming and J lost 2 bases, with 15 bases between them. The CDR3 spells CASSPRRGHNTGELFF. The CDR3 coding sequence is TGTGCCAGCAGCCCCCGCAGGGGTCACAACACCGGGGAGCTGTTTTTT.

The chain carries TRBV2 and TRBJ1-2; D unclear. Looked up from germline, CDR1 is SNHLY and CDR2 is FYNNEI. The CDR3 is made up of 14 amino acids. The germline V and J ends were trimmed by 3 bases and 1 base, with 9 bases remaining between them. In DNA, the CDR3 is TGTGCCAGCAGTGAGGAGCAGATTAACTATGGCTACACCTTC. This gives the protein CASSEEQINYGYTF.

V usage is TRBV5-1 and J usage is TRBJ1-6, with 10 nucleotides matching TRBD1. V lost 0 bases and J lost 7; bases outside the gene matches: 1. Germline V lookup: CDR1 SGHRS, CDR2 YFSETQ. CDR3 length: 15 amino acids. The CDR3 bases are TGCGCCAGCAGCTTGGGGGACAGGGGAAATTCACCCCTCCACTTT. It codes for CASSLGDRGNSPLHF.

The chain recombines TRBV10-1 with TRBJ1-5; D unclear. The length of the CDR3 is 17 residues. Trimming left V 10 bases short and J 5 bases short, with 27 bases between. Germline V lookup: CDR1 WNHNN, CDR2 SYGVQD (reference sequence). The CDR3 loop reads CATSYSEGGRPYQPQHF. Written as DNA, the CDR3 is TGCGCCACCTCGTATTCGGAGGGAGGCAGGCCCTATCAGCCCCAGCATTTT.